This TCR beta chain was recovered during a study of blood T cells in healthy people across ages. This clonotype was recorded many times. Trimming took 8 bases from V and 9 from J; bases not matched to a gene: 13. CDR1 SQVTM and CDR2 ANQGSEA come from the germline V gene. The CDR3 sequence is 14 residues long. It was with a sample-barcoded 5' primer and a J-beta primer mix that a second PCR of roughly 6 to 12 cycles was run. TCRdb reprocessed the 5' RACE reads via MiXCR and lists one record per CDR3 protein. The data show over 1,500,000 distinct CDR3 sequences, about 50% seen once. Sequenced input: blood. The origin of this receptor is a woman aged 40 to 50 in good health. This rearrangement joins TRBV29-1 to TRBJ2-1, with 10 bases identical to TRBD1. DNA of the CDR3: TGCAGCACGGGACAGGGGCTTACCAATGGTGAGCAGTTCTTC. Translated, it gives CSTGQGLTNGEQFF.